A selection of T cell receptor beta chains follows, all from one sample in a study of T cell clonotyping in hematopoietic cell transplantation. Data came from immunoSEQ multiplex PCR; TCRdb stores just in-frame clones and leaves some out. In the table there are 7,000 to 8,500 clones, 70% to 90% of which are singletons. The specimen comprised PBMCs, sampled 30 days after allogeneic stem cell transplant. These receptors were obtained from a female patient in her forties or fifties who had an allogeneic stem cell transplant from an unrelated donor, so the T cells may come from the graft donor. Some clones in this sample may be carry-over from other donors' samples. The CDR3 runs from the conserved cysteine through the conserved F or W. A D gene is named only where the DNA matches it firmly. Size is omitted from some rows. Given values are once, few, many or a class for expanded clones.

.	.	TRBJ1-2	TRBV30	CAWRAPGGLLYGYTF	TGTGCCTGGAGGGCCCCCGGGGGCCTCCTCTATGGCTACACCTTC
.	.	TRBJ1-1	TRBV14	CASSGGGALNTEAFF	TGTGCCAGCAGTGGAGGGGGGGCCTTGAACACTGAAGCTTTCTTT
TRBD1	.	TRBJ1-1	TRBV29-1	CSAQGQGNAEAFF	TGCAGCGCCCAGGGACAGGGTAACGCTGAAGCTTTCTTT
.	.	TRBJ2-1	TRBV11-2	CASSSDRDEQFF	TGTGCCAGCAGCTCGGACCGGGATGAGCAGTTCTTC
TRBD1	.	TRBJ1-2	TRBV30	CAWSGQGNYGYTF	TGTGCCTGGAGTGGACAGGGGAACTATGGCTACACCTTC
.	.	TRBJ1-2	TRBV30	CAWSVFGGGYTF	TGTGCCTGGAGTGTATTTGGGGGTGGCTACACCTTC
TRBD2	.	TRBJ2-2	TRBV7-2	CASRLGGEGTGELFF	TGTGCCAGCAGATTAGGAGGGGAGGGCACCGGGGAGCTGTTTTTT
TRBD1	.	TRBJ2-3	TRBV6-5	CASSLGQGTDTQYF	TGTGCCAGCAGTCTGGGACAGGGCACAGATACGCAGTATTTT
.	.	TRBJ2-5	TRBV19	CASSTGTLQETQYF	TGTGCCAGTAGTACGGGGACACTACAAGAGACCCAGTACTTC
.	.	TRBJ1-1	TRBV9	CASSARDAEAFF	TGTGCCAGCAGCGCACGGGACGCTGAAGCTTTCTTT
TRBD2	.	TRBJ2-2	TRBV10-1	CASSERGGRVLANTGELFF	TGCGCCAGCAGTGAGCGCGGAGGGAGGGTACTCGCGAACACCGGGGAGCTGTTTTTT
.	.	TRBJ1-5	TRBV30	CAWSGGSGQPQHF	TGTGCCTGGAGTGGGGGGAGCGGTCAGCCCCAGCATTTT
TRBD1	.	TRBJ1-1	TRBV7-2	CASRPGTGVVTEAFF	TGTGCCAGCAGGCCCGGGACAGGGGTCGTCACTGAAGCTTTCTTT
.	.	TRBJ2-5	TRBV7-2	CASSSRGRESETQYF	TGTGCCAGCAGCTCACGGGGGCGGGAGAGTGAGACCCAGTACTTC
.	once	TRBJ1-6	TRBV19	CASSIVIFLENSPLHF	TGTGCCAGTAGTATAGTGATCTTCCTGGAAAATTCACCCCTCCACTTT
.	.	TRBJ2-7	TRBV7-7	CASSTGPDRAYEQYF	TGTGCCAGCAGCACAGGACCGGACAGAGCCTACGAGCAGTACTTC
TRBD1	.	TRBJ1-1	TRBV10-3	CAISGFQGAAEAFF	TGTGCCATCAGTGGATTCCAGGGGGCCGCTGAAGCTTTCTTT
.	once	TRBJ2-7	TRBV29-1	CSVGGPLYEQYF	TGCAGCGTTGGCGGGCCTCTCTACGAGCAGTACTTC
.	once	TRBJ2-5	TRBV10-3	CAISPVDQETQYF	TGTGCCATCAGTCCCGTGGACCAAGAGACCCAGTACTTC
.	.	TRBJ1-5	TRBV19	CASSASPGSNQPQHF	TGTGCCAGTAGTGCCAGCCCGGGGAGCAATCAGCCCCAGCATTTT